This record concerns one TCR beta chain sequence. This sample stems from a study of blood T cell repertoires in COVID-19. Method: immunoSEQ multiplex PCR; TCRdb's copy keeps in-frame clones and lacks some. The sample has around 200,000 clones; about 83% are singletons. The specimen was PBMCs or T cells enriched from blood (not recorded which). This receptor was taken from a man aged 35 to 55 with acute COVID-19.

The chain's CDR3 is CASSPGTSGYNEQFF. The DNA of the CDR3 is TGTGCCAGCAGTCCCGGGACTAGCGGGTACAATGAGCAGTTCTTC. This chain joins TRBV5-6 and TRBJ2-1; the match to TRBD2 covers 12 bases. Germline V gene data show CDR1 as SGHDT and CDR2 as YYEEEE. V shed 5 bases, J shed 4 bases, and the junction held 4 bases outside the gene matches. CDR3 length: 15 residues.